This T cell receptor beta chain appears in the sequencing data of a study of T-cell memory formation after mild COVID-19. As for the study in general: In these data, TCR clusters were largely donor specific.

TCRdb re-derived calls from the 5' RACE reads in MiXCR, one entry per CDR3 protein. The sample records 200,000 to 300,000 distinct CDR3 sequences, around 15% being singletons. As to this clonotype: The antigen remains undetermined.

The study's findings and limits: CD4+ contracting clones were found mainly in CM and EM, and CD8+ ones in EMRA.

The sample taken for sequencing was PBMCs or a T cell subset sorted from them (not recorded which). This clonotype was obtained from a man aged 18 to 35 who had mild COVID-19 (a few samples of this study predate the infection). Cell type and time point are not known.

The CDR3 nucleotides are TGCAGTGCTAGTGAATTCACTGACTATGGCTACACCTTC. Protein product: CSASEFTDYGYTF. The chain links TRBV20-1 to TRBJ1-2; D is ambiguous. Germline CDR1 is DFQATT and CDR2 is SNEGSKA (reference sequence). Trimming removed 3 bases at V and 3 bases at J, with 11 bases between. The CDR3 is 13 amino acids.